This T cell receptor (beta chain) derives from a study of T cell responses to AZD1222 COVID-19 vaccine. Profiling relied on immunoSEQ multiplex PCR, and the TCRdb table lists in-frame clones only, not all of them. The table includes about 120,000 clones, roughly 90% detected once. V lost 1 base, J lost 5 bases, and 6 bases lay in between. This CDR3 has 13 residues. Germline V gene lookup returns CDR1 SGHTA and CDR2 FQGNSA. This receptor was taken from an adult in good health. Sample: peripheral blood, taken on day 0 of AZD1222 vaccination. This chain connects TRBV7-2 to TRBJ1-5; TRBD1 is a possible D gene (5 bases). CDR3 DNA sequence: TGTGCCAGCAGCTTAGTAGGGGATCAGCCCCAGCATTTT. Protein product: CASSLVGDQPQHF. Complete variable domain (other parts from reference TRBV7-2 and TRBJ1-5): GAGVSQSPSNKVTEKGKDVELRCDPISGHTALYWYRQSLGQGLEFLIYFQGNSAPDKSGLPSDRFSAERTGGSVSTLTIQRTQQEDSAVYLCASSLVGDQPQHFGDGTRLSIL.